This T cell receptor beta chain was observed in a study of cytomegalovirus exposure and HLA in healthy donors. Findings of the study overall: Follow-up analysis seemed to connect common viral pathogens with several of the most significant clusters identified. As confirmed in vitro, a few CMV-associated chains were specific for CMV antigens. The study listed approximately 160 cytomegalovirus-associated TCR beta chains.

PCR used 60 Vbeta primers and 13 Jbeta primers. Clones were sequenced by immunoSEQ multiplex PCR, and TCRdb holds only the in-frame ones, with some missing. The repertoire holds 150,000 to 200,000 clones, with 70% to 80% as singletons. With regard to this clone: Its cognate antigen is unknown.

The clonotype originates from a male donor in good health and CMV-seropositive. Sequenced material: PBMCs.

The CDR3, as DNA: TGTGCCATCAGGGACAGCATCTACGAGCAGTACTTC. It codes for CAIRDSIYEQYF. This chain joins TRBV10-3 and TRBJ2-7; D is possibly TRBD1 (6 bases). In germline, CDR1 is ENHRY, CDR2 SYGVKD. Trimming removed 6 bases from V and 3 bases from J, with 9 bases in between. CDR3 length equals 12 residues.